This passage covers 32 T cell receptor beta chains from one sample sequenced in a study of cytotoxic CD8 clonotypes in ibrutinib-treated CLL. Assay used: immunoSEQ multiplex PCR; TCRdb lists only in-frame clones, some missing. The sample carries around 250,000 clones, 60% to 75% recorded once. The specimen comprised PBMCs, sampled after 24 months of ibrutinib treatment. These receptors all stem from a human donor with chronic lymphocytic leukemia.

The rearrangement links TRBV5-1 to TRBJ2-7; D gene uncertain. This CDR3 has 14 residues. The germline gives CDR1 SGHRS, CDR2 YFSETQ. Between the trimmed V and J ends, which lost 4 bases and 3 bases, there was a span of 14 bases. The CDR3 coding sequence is TGCGCCAGCAGCCCCATATTGACGAGCTACGAGCAGTACTTC. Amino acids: CASSPILTSYEQYF.

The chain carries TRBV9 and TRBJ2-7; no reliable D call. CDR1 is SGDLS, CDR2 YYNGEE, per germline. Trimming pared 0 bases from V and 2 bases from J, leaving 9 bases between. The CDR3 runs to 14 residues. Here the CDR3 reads CASSVGGTAYEQYF. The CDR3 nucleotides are TGTGCCAGCAGCGTAGGGGGTACGGCCTACGAGCAGTACTTC.

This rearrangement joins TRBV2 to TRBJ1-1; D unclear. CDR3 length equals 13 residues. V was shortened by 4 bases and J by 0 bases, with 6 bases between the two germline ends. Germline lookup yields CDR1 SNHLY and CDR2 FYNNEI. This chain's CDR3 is CASSGPMNTEAFF. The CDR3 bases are TGTGCCAGCAGTGGTCCCATGAACACTGAAGCTTTCTTT.

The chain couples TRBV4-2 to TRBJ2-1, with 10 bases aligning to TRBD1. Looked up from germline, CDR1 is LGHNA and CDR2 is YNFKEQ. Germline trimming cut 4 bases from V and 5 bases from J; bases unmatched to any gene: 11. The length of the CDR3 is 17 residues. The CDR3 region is CASSRERQGAGDNEQFF. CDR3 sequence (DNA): TGTGCCAGCAGCCGAGAACGACAGGGGGCAGGTGACAATGAGCAGTTCTTC.

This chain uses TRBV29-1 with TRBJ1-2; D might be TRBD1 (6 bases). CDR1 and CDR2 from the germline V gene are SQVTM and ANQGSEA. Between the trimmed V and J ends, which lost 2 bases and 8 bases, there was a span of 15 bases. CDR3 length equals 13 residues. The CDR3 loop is CSVEKARGGGYTF. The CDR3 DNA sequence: TGCAGCGTTGAAAAGGCCAGGGGCGGAGGCTACACCTTC. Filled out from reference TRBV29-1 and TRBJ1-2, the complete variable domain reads SAVISQKPSRDICQRGTSLTIQCQVDSQVTMMFWYRQQPGQSLTLIATANQGSEATYESGFVIDKFPISRPNLTFSTLTVSNMSPEDSSIYLCSVEKARGGGYTFGSGTRLTVV.

The CDR3 bases are TGTGCCAGCAGGCTCGTGGGGATCGGCAATCAGCCCCAGCATTTT. Amino acids: CASRLVGIGNQPQHF. V gene TRBV27 combines with J gene TRBJ1-5, with no clear D. This CDR3 spans 15 amino acids. The V end lost 6 bases, the J end lost 2 bases, and 14 bases lay between the germline ends. Germline V gene sequence: CDR1 MNHEY, CDR2 SMNVEV (reference sequence).

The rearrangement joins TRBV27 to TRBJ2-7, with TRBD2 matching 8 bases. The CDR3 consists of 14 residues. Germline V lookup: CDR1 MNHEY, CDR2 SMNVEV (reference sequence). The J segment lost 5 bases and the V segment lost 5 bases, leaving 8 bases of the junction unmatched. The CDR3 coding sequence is TGTGCCAGCAGTCCAAATAGCGGGAAGGACGAGCAGTACTTC. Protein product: CASSPNSGKDEQYF.

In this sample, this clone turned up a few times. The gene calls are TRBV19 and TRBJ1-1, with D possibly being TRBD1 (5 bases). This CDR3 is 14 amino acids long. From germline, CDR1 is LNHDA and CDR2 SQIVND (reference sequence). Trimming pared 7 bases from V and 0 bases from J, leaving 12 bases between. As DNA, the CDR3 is TGTGCCAGTAACCAGGGTTTTCTGAACACTGAAGCTTTCTTT. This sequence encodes CASNQGFLNTEAFF.

This CDR3 reads CASSAEVEKLFF. The CDR3 DNA sequence: TGTGCCAGCAGCGCAGAGGTTGAAAAACTGTTTTTT. The chain has TRBV7-9 and TRBJ1-4; D not resolved. Germline assignment: CDR1 SEHNR and CDR2 FQNEAQ (reference sequence). This CDR3 is 12 amino acids long. V was pared by 5 bases and J by 7 bases, with 8 bases between.

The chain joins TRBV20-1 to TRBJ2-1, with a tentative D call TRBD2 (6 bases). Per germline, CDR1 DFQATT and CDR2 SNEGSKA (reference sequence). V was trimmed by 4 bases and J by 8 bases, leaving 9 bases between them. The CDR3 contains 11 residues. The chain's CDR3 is CSATSAYEQFF. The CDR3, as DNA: TGCAGTGCTACTAGCGCTTATGAGCAGTTCTTC.

CDR3 in amino acids: CASSFGTGVTHEQYF. The CDR3, as DNA: TGTGCCAGCAGTTTTGGGACAGGGGTTACGCACGAGCAGTACTTC. The chain uses TRBV27 and TRBJ2-7; 10 bases agree with TRBD1. This CDR3 region has 15 residues. The germline V gene has CDR1 MNHEY and CDR2 SMNVEV (reference sequence). Losses at the gene ends were 3 bases for V and 5 bases for J; bases not matched to a gene: 7.

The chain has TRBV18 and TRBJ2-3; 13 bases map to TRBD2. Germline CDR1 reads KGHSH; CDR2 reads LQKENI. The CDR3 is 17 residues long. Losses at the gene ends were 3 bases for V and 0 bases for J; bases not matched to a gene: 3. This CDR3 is CASSPRTSGSSTDTQYF. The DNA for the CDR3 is TGTGCCAGCTCACCCAGGACTAGCGGGAGTAGCACAGATACGCAGTATTTT.

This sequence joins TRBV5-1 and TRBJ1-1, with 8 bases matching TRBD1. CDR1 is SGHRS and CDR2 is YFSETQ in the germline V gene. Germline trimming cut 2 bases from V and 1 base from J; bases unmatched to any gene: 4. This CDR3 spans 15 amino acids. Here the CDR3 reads CASSFGTGGNTEAFF. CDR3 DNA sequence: TGCGCCAGCAGCTTCGGGACAGGAGGGAACACTGAAGCTTTCTTT. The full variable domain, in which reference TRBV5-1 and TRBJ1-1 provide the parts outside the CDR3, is KAGVTQTPRYLIKTRGQQVTLSCSPISGHRSVSWYQQTPGQGLQFLFEYFSETQRNKGNFPGRFSGRQFSNSRSEMNVSTLELGDSALYLCASSFGTGGNTEAFFGQGTRLTVV.

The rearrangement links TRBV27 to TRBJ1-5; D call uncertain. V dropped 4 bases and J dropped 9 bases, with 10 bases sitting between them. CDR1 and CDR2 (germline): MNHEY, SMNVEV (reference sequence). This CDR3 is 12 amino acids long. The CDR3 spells CASSYPGRPQHF. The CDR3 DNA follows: TGTGCCAGCAGTTATCCCGGTCGGCCCCAGCATTTT.

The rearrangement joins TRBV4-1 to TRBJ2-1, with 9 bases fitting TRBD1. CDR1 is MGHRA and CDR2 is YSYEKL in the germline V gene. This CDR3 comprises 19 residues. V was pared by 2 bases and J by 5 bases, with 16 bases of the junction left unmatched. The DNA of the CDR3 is TGCGCCAGCAGCCAATTCCCCGTCGAGGACAGGGGTGTGGACAATGAGCAGTTCTTC. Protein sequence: CASSQFPVEDRGVDNEQFF.

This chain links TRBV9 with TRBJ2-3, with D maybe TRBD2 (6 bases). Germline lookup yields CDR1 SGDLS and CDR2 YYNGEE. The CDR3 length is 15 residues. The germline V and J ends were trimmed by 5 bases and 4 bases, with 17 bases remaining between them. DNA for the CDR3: TGTGCCAGCAGGCGGGACCTCGGAGTTTCAGATACGCAGTATTTT. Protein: CASRRDLGVSDTQYF.

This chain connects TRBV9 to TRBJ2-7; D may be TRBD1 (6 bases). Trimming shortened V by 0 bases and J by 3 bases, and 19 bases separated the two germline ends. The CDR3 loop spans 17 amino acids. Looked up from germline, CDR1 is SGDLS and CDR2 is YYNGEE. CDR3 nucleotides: TGTGCCAGCAGCGTAGATGGTAGGACAGTGAGCATCTACGAGCAGTACTTC. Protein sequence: CASSVDGRTVSIYEQYF.

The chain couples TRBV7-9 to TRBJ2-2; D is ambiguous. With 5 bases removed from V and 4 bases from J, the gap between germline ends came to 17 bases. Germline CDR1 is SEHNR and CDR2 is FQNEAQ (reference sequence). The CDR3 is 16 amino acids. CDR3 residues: CASSPRTDRVTGELFF. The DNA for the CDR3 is TGTGCCAGCAGCCCAAGGACGGACCGGGTCACCGGGGAGCTGTTTTTT.

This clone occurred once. The CDR3 DNA is TGTGCCTGGAGTCCGGGGGGCCTTGAAGAAAAACTGTTTTTT. As protein: CAWSPGGLEEKLFF. The chain recombines TRBV30 with TRBJ1-4; D is possibly TRBD1 (6 bases). The V gene's germline CDR1 is GTSNPN and CDR2 SVGIG (reference sequence). V lost 2 bases and J lost 8, with 15 bases in between. CDR3 length: 14 amino acids.

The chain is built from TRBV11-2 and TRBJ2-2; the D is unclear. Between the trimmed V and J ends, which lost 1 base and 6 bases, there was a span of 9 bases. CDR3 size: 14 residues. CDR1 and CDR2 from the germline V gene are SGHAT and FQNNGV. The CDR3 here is CASSLVGLPGELFF. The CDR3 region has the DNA TGTGCCAGCAGCTTAGTGGGTCTTCCCGGGGAGCTGTTTTTT.

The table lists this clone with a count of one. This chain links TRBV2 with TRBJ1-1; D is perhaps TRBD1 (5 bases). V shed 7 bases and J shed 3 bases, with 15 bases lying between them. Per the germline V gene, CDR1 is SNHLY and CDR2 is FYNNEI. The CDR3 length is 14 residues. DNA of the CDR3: TGTGCCAGCACTAAGACGTTGGGGGACACTGAAGCTTTCTTT. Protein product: CASTKTLGDTEAFF.

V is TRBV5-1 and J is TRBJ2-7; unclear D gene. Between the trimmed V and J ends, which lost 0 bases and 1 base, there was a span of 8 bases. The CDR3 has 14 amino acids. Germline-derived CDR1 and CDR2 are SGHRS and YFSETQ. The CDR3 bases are TGCGCCAGCAGCTTGGACGGTGAGTCCTACGAGCAGTACTTC. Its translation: CASSLDGESYEQYF. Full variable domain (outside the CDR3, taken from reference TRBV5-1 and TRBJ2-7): KAGVTQTPRYLIKTRGQQVTLSCSPISGHRSVSWYQQTPGQGLQFLFEYFSETQRNKGNFPGRFSGRQFSNSRSEMNVSTLELGDSALYLCASSLDGESYEQYFGPGTRLTVT.

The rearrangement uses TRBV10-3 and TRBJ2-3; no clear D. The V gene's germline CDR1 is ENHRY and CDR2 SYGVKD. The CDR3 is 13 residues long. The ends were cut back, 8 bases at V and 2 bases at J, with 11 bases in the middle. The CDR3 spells CAIAAGPTDTQYF. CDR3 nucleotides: TGTGCCATCGCGGCAGGCCCCACAGATACGCAGTATTTT.

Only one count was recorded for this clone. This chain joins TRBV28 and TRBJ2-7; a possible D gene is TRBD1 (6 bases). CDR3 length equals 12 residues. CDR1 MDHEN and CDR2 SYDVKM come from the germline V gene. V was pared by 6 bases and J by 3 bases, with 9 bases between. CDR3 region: CASSEQGYEQYF. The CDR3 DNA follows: TGTGCCAGCAGCGAACAGGGCTACGAGCAGTACTTC.

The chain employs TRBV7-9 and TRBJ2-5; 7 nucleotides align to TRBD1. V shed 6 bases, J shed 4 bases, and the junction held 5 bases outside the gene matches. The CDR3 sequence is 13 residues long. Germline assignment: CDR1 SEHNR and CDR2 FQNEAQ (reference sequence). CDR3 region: CASSTRGPETQYF. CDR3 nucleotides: TGTGCCAGCAGTACGAGGGGGCCAGAGACCCAGTACTTC. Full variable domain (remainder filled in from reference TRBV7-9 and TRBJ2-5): DTGVSQNPRHKITKRGQNVTFRCDPISEHNRLYWYRQTLGQGPEFLTYFQNEAQLEKSRLLSDRFSAERPKGSFSTLEIQRTEQGDSAMYLCASSTRGPETQYFGPGTRLLVL.

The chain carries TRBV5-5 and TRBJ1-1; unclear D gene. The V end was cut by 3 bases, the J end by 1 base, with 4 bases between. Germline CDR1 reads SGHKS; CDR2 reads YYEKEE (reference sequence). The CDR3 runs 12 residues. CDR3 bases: TGTGCCAGCAGCTATGGGAACACTGAAGCTTTCTTT. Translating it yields CASSYGNTEAFF.

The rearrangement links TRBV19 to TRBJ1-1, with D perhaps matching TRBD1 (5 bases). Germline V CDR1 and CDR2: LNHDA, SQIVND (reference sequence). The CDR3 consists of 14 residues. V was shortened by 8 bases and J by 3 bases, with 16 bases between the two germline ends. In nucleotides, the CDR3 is TGTGCCAGTCAGGTGGTAGGAGGGGACACTGAAGCTTTCTTT. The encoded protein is CASQVVGGDTEAFF. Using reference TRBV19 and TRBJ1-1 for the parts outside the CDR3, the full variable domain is DGGITQSPKYLFRKEGQNVTLSCEQNLNHDAMYWYRQDPGQGLRLIYYSQIVNDFQKGDIAEGYSVSREKKESFPLTVTSAQKNPTAFYLCASQVVGGDTEAFFGQGTRLTVV.

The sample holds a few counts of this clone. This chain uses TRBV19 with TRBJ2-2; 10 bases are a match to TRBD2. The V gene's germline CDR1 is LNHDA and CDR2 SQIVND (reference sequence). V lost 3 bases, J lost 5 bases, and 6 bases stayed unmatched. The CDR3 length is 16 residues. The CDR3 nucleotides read TGTGCCAGTAGTATTAGGGCTAGCGGGAGTACCGGGGAGCTGTTTTTT. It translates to CASSIRASGSTGELFF.

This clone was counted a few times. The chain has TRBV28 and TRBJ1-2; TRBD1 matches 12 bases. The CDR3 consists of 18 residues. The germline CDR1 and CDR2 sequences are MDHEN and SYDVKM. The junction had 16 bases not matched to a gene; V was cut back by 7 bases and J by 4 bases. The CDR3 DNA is TGTGCCAGCAACAGTAAATCCGGGACAGGGGGCGCGGGCTATGGCTACACCTTC. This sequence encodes CASNSKSGTGGAGYGYTF.

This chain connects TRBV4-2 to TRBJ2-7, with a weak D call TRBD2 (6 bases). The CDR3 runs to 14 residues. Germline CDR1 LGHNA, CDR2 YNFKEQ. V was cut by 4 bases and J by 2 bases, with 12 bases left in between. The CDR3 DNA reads TGTGCCAGCAGCCCCGGGACTTACACCTACGAGCAGTACTTC. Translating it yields CASSPGTYTYEQYF.

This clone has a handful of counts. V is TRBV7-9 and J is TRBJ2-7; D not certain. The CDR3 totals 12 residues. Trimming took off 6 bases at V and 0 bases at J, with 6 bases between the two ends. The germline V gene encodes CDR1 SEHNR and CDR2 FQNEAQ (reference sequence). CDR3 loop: CASRSSSYEQYF. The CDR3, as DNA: TGTGCCAGCAGATCCTCCTCCTACGAGCAGTACTTC.

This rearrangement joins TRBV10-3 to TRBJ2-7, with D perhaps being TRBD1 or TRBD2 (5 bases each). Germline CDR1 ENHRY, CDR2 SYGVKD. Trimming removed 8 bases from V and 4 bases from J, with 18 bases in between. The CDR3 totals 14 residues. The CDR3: CAIAILGERYEQYF. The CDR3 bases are TGTGCCATCGCCATCCTGGGGGAGAGGTACGAGCAGTACTTC.